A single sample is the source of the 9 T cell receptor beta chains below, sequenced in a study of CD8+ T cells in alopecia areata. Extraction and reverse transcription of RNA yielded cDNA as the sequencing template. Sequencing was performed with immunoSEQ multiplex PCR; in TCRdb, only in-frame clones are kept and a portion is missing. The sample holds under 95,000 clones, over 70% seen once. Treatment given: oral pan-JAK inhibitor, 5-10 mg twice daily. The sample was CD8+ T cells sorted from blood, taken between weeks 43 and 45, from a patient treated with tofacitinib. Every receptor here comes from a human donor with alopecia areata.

CDR3 nucleotides: TGTGCCAGCAGCTTGGTTGCAGCCCTGAACACTGAAGCTTTCTTT. This encodes CASSLVAALNTEAFF. This chain links TRBV5-6 with TRBJ1-1, with D hard to call. Germline values: CDR1 SGHDT, CDR2 YYEEEE. This CDR3 region has 15 residues. The V and J ends lost 0 bases and 0 bases respectively, with 9 bases between them.

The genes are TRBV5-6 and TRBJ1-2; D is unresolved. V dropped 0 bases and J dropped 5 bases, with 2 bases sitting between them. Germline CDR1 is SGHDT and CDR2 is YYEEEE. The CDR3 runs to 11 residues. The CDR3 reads CASSLGYGYTF. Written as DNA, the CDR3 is TGTGCCAGCAGCTTGGGATATGGCTACACCTTC.

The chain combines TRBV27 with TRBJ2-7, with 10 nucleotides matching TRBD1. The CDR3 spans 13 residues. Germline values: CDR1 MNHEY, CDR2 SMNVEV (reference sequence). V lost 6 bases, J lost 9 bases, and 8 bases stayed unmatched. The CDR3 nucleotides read TGTGCCAGCAGCCCGGGACAGGGGATCGGGCAGTACTTC. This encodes CASSPGQGIGQYF.

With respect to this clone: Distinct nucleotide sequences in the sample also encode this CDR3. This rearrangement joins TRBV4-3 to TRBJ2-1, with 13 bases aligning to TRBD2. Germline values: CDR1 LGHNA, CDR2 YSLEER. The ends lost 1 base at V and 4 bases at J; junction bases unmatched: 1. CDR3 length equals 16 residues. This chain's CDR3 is CASSQGLAGGYNEQFF. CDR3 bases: TGCGCCAGCAGCCAAGGACTAGCGGGGGGATACAATGAGCAGTTCTTC.

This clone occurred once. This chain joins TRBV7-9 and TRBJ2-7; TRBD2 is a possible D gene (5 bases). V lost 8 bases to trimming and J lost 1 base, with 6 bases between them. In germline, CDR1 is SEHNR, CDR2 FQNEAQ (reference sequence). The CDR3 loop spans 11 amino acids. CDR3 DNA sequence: TGTGCCAGCGCGGGTTCCTACGAGCAGTACTTC. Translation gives CASAGSYEQYF.

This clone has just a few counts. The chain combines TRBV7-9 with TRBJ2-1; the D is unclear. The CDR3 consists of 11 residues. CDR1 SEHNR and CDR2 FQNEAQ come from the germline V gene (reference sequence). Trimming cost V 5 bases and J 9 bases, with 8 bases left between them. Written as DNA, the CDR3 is TGTGCCAGCAGCGTTACAGCTGAGCAGTTCTTC. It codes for CASSVTAEQFF.

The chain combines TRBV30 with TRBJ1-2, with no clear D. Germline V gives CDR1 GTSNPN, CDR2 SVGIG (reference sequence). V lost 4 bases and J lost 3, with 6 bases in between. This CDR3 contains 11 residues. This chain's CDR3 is CAWTGDYGYTF. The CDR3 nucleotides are TGTGCCTGGACCGGGGACTATGGCTACACCTTC.

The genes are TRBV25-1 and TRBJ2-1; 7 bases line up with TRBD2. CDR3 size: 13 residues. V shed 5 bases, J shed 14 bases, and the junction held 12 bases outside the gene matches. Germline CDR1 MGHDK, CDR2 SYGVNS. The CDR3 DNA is TGTGCCAGCAGTCAGATAGGGAGCGGGGAGGAGTTCTTC. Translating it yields CASSQIGSGEEFF.

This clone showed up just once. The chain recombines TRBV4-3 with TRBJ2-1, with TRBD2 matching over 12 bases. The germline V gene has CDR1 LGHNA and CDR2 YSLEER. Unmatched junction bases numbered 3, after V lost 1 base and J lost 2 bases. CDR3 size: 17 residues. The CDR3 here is CASSQVLAGGPYNEQFF. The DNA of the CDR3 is TGCGCCAGCAGCCAAGTACTAGCGGGGGGACCCTACAATGAGCAGTTCTTC.